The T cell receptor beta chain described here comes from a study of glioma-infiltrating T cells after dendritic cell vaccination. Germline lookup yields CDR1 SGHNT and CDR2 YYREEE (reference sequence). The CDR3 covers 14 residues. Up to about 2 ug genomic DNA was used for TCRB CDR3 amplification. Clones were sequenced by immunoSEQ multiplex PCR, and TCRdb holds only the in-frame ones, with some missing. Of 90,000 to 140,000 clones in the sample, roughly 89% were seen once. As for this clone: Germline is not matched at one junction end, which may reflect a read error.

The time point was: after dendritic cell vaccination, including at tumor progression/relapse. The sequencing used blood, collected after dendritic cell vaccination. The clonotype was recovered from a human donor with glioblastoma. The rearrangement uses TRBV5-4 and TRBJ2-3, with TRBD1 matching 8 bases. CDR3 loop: CASRQGPSTYTQYF. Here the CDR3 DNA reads TGTGCCAGTAGACAGGGGCCGAGCACATATACGCAGTATTTT.